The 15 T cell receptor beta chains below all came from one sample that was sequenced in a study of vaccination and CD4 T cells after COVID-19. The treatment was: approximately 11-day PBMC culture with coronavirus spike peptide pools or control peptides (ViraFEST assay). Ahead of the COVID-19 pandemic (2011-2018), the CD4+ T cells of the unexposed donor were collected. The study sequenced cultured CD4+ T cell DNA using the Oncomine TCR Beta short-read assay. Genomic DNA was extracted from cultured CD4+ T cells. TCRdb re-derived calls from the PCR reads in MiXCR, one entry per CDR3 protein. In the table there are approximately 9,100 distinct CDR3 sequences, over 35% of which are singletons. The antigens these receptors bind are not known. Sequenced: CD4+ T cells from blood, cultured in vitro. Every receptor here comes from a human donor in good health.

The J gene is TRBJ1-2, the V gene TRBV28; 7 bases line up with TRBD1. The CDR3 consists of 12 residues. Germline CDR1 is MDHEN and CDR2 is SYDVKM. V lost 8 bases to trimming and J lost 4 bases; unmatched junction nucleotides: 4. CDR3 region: CASGGTVYGYTF. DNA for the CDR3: TGTGCCAGCGGGGGGACAGTCTATGGCTACACCTTC.

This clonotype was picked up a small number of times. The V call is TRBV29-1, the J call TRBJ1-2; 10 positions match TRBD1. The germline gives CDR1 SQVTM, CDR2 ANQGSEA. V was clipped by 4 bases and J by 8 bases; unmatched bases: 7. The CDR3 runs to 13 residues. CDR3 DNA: TGCAGCGTTGTGGGACAGGGGTTCAAGGGCTACACCTTC. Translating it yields CSVVGQGFKGYTF.

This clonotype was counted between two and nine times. CDR3 DNA sequence: TGTGCCAGCAGCTTGGCCGGGACAGGGCGAGGCTACACCTTC. The encoded protein is CASSLAGTGRGYTF. The rearrangement uses TRBV5-6 and TRBJ1-2; 9 bases are shared with TRBD1. J lost 8 bases, V lost 0 bases, and 5 bases had no gene match. Germline assignment: CDR1 SGHDT and CDR2 YYEEEE. The CDR3 runs to 14 residues.

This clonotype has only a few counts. The CDR3 here is CASSEGTGGGRTEAFF. In DNA, the CDR3 is TGTGCCAGCAGCGAAGGGACAGGGGGAGGAAGAACTGAAGCTTTCTTT. The chain recombines TRBV6-4 with TRBJ1-1; 11 nucleotides agree with TRBD1. The V and J ends lost 6 bases and 5 bases, in that order; junction bases with no gene match: 11. CDR3 length: 16 residues. CDR1 is MRHNA, CDR2 SNTAGT, per germline.

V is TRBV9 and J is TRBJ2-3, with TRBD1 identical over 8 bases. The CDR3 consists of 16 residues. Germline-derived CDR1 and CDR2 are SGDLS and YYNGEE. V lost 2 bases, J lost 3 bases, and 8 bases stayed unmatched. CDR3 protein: CASSVPGQGGTDTQYF. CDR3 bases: TGTGCCAGCAGCGTCCCCGGACAGGGTGGGACAGATACGCAGTATTTT. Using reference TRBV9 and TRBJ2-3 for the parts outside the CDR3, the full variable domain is DSGVTQTPKHLITATGQRVTLRCSPRSGDLSVYWYQQSLDQGLQFLIQYYNGEERAKGNILERFSAQQFPDLHSELNLSSLELGDSALYFCASSVPGQGGTDTQYFGPGTRLTVL.

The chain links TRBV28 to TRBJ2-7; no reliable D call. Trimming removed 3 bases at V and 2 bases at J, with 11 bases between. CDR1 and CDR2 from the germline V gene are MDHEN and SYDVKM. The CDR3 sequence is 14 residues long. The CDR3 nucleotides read TGTGCCAGCAGTTTTCCTCTGGCGCCCTACGAGCAGTACTTC. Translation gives CASSFPLAPYEQYF.

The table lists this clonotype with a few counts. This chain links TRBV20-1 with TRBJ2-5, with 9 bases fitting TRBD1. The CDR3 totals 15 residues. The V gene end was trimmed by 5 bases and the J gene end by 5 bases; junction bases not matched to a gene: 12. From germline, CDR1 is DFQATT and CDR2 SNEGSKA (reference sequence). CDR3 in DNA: TGCAGTGCTGGACCAGGGTTGACAGGGGGGGAGACCCAGTACTTC. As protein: CSAGPGLTGGETQYF.

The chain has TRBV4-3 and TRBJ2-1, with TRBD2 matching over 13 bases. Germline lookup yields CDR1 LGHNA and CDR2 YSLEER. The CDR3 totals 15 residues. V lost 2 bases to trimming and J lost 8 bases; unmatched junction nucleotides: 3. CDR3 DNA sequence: TGCGCCAGCAGCCAACGACTAGCGGGAGGCTATGAGCAGTTCTTC. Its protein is CASSQRLAGGYEQFF.

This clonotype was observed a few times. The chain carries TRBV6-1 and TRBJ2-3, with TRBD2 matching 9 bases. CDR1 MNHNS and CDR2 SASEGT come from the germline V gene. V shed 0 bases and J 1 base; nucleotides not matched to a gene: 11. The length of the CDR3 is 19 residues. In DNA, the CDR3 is TGTGCCAGCAGTGAAGCAATCGGGGCGGGAGGGAGAGGCACAGATACGCAGTATTTT. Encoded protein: CASSEAIGAGGRGTDTQYF.

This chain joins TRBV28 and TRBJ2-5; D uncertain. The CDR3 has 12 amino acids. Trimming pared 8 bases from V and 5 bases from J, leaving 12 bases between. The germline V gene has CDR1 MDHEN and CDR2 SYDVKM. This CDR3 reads CASRGSWETQYF. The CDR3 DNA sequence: TGTGCCAGCCGAGGTAGCTGGGAGACCCAGTACTTC.

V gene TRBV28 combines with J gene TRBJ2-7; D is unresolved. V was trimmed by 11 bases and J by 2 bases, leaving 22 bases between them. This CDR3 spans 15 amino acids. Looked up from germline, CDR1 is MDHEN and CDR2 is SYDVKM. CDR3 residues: CASVGQRRAPYEQYF. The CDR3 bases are TGTGCCTCTGTTGGGCAGCGCCGGGCCCCCTACGAGCAGTACTTC.

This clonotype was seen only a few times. CDR3 loop: CASSPDRAYEQYF. In DNA, the CDR3 is TGTGCCAGCAGCCCAGACAGGGCCTACGAGCAGTACTTC. The chain is built from TRBV27 and TRBJ2-7; 7 nucleotides align to TRBD1. With V trimmed by 6 bases and J by 2 bases, 4 bases remained unmatched. This CDR3 contains 13 residues. The germline V gene encodes CDR1 MNHEY and CDR2 SMNVEV (reference sequence).

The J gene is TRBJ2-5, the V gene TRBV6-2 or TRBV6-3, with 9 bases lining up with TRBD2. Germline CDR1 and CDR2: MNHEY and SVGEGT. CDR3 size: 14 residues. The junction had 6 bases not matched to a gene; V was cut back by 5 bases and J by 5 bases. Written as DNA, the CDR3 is TGTGCCAGCAGTAATAGCGGGAGTTTTGAGACCCAGTACTTC. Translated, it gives CASSNSGSFETQYF.

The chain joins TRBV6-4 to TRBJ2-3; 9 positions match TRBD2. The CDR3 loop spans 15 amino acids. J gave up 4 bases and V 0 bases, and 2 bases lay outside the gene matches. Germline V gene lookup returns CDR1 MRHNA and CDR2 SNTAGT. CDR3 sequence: CASSDSSGSSDTQYF. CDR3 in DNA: TGTGCCAGCAGTGACTCTAGCGGGAGCTCAGATACGCAGTATTTT.

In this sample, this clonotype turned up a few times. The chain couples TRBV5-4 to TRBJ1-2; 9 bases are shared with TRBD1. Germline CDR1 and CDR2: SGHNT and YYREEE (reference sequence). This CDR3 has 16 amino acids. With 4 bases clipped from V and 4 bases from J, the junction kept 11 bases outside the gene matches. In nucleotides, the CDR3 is TGTGCCAGCAGCACGACCGGGGACAGGGTAGTCTATGGCTACACCTTC. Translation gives CASSTTGDRVVYGYTF.